These T cell receptor beta chains were read from a single sample in a study of blood T cell repertoires in COVID-19. Data came from immunoSEQ multiplex PCR; TCRdb stores just in-frame clones and leaves some out. Here the sample spans about 270,000 clones, around 89% being singletons. Material for sequencing was PBMCs or T cells enriched from blood (not recorded which). These receptors all come from a woman aged 25 to 39 with acute COVID-19. The CDR3 runs from the conserved cysteine through the conserved F or W. The D gene is left open where the match is weak. Size values are once, few and many counts, or a class for expanded clones, and some rows have none.

abundance,d_gene,v_gene,j_gene,CDR3nt,CDR3aa
few,-,TRBV6-5,TRBJ2-7,TGTGCCAGCAGTTACTTAACTAAGGACGAGCAGTACTTC,CASSYLTKDEQYF
-,-,TRBV28,TRBJ2-1,TGTGCCAGCAGGCGGACTGTAGAGGATTCCAATGAGCAGTTCTTC,CASRRTVEDSNEQFF
-,TRBD2,TRBV7-7,TRBJ2-1,TGTGCCAGCAGCTCGGGACTAGCGGGAGGATACAATGAGCAGTTCTTC,CASSSGLAGGYNEQFF
once,-,TRBV3-1/TRBV3-2,TRBJ2-1,TGTGCCAGCAGCCAAGGGAGCGGCTCCTACAATGAGCAGTTCTTC,CASSQGSGSYNEQFF
-,-,TRBV2,TRBJ2-2,TGTGCCAGCAGTGAAGCAGCAACCACCGGGGAGCTGTTTTTT,CASSEAATTGELFF
-,-,TRBV4-3,TRBJ1-4,TGCGCCAGCAGCCGAGGGGAGGCAACTAATGAAAAACTGTTTTTT,CASSRGEATNEKLFF
-,-,TRBV5-5,TRBJ1-5,TGTGCCAGCAGCTTGTTCGGCAGGGAGGGTCAGCCCCAGCATTTT,CASSLFGREGQPQHF
once,TRBD2,TRBV6-1,TRBJ2-1,TGTGCCAGCAGTGAATTGCTAGCGGGACACAATGAGCAGTTCTTC,CASSELLAGHNEQFF
-,TRBD2,TRBV10-2,TRBJ2-2,TGCGCCAGCAGGATACCGGGAGGACGAGCCGGGGAGCTGTTTTTT,CASRIPGGRAGELFF
-,TRBD1,TRBV28,TRBJ1-1,TGTGCCAGCTGCGGACAGGGGGTTTACACTGAAGCTTTCTTT,CASCGQGVYTEAFF
-,-,TRBV5-1,TRBJ2-2,TGCGCCAGCAGGCTAGATGCCACCGGGGAGCTGTTTTTT,CASRLDATGELFF